This TCR beta chain was obtained from a study of T cell clones after liver transplantation. Study-level background: TCRbeta sequencing after a pre-transplant mixed lymphocyte reaction identified graft-donor-reactive clones, later tracked in post-transplant blood. Until 12-24 months post-transplant, subjects got standard immunosuppression and no induction.

In its sample, this clone was seen once. The ends lost 3 bases at V and 4 bases at J; junction bases unmatched: 7. This CDR3 has 15 amino acids. Germline loops: CDR1 ENHRY, CDR2 SYGVKD. The table came from immunoSEQ multiplex PCR; TCRdb's copy has only in-frame clones and leaves some out. The sample lists fewer than 70,000 clones, 60% to 80% occurring once. The chain carries TRBV10-3 and TRBJ2-3, with 7 nucleotides matching TRBD1. This clonotype was sampled from a human donor who received a liver transplant. The sequencing here drew on CD4+ T cells from blood, taken before liver transplant. The CDR3 nucleotides are TGTGCCATCAGTGAAGGTCACGACAGGGCAGATACGCAGTATTTT. It encodes CAISEGHDRADTQYF.